This entry describes one TCR beta chain. The data are from a study of shared T cell receptors in the human thymus. Method: immunoSEQ multiplex PCR; TCRdb's copy keeps in-frame clones and lacks some. The sample consists of 700,000 to 750,000 clones, around 85% of them appearing once. V was shortened by 9 bases and J by 6 bases, with 26 bases between the two germline ends. Germline V gene sequence: CDR1 LNHDA, CDR2 SQIVND (reference sequence). CDR3 length: 16 residues. The same sample was also used in a study of human thymus T cells. That investigation notes: The people who donated were healthy Finnish babies having corrective surgery for congenital heart defects. Corrective cardiac operations yielded the resected thymus tissue. Apparent skewing of V and J gene usage characterized both thymic and blood repertoires. What related research reported was that thymic repertoires overlapped highly among unrelated individuals.

The clonotype originates from a girl in the first two years of life with a congenital heart defect. The sequenced sample consisted of thymocytes. This chain joins TRBV19 and TRBJ1-1, with no clear D. DNA of the CDR3: TGTGCCAGCAGATCCCCCGCCTCGGGGTTCGGATCTGAAGCTTTCTTT. Translated: CASRSPASGFGSEAFF.